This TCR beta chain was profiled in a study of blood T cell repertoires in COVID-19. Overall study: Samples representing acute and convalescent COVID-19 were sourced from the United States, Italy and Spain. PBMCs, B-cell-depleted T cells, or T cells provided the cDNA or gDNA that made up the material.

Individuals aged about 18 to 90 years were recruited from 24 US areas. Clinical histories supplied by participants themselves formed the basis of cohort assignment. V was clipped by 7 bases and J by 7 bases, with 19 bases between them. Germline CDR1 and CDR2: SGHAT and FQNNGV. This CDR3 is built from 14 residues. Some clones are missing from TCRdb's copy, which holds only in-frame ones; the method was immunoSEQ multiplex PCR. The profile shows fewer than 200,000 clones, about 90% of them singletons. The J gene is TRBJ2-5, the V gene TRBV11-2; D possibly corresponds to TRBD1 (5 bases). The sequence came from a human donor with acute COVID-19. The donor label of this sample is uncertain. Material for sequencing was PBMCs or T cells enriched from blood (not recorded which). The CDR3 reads CASTRQGSMGTQYF. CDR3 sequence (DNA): TGTGCCAGCACACGTCAGGGCTCGATGGGGACCCAGTACTTC. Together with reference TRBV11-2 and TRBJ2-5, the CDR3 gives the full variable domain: EAGVAQSPRYKIIEKRQSVAFWCNPISGHATLYWYQQILGQGPKLLIQFQNNGVVDDSQLPKDRFSAERLKGVDSTLKIQPAKLEDSAVYLCASTRQGSMGTQYFGPGTRLLVL.